These 21 T cell receptor beta chains originate from one sample sequenced in a study of T cell repertoires in cytomegalovirus infection. No antigen has been assigned to these receptors. TCRdb redid the calling of the reads with MiXCR, one entry per CDR3 protein. The sample contains under 300,000 distinct CDR3 sequences, under 25% of which appear only once. Material: cultured PBMCs, obtained from culture after CMV antigen stimulation. The origin of the receptors is a human donor in good health (CMV status not recorded). Some clones in this sample may be carry-over from other donors' samples.

This clonotype was seen more than once but under ten times. The J gene is TRBJ1-5, the V gene TRBV24-1; D unclear. V shed 4 bases and J shed 4 bases, with 7 bases lying between them. CDR1 is KGHDR, CDR2 SFDVKD, per germline. The CDR3 sequence is 13 residues long. The CDR3 nucleotides are TGTGCCACCAGTGAGAACATGAATCAGCCCCAGCATTTT. It yields the protein CATSENMNQPQHF.

V gene TRBV6-2 or TRBV6-3 combines with J gene TRBJ2-5; no firm D call. V was shortened by 5 bases and J by 5 bases, with 21 bases between the two germline ends. The CDR3 contains 16 residues. Germline V gene data show CDR1 as MNHEY and CDR2 as SVGEGT. CDR3 bases: TGTGCCAGCAGTCTACGGGTCGGCGCCACCCCTGAGACCCAGTACTTC. It translates to CASSLRVGATPETQYF.

The chain combines TRBV18 with TRBJ2-2; a possible D gene is TRBD1 (5 bases). Trimming removed 5 bases from V and 0 bases from J, with 13 bases in between. Germline CDR1 KGHSH, CDR2 LQKENI. This CDR3 is built from 16 residues. Here the CDR3 DNA reads TGTGCCAGCTCATATCAGGGCCTCACGAACACCGGGGAGCTGTTTTTT. Translation: CASSYQGLTNTGELFF.

This clonotype was observed a few times. The chain uses TRBV19 and TRBJ1-2, with D maybe TRBD1 (6 bases). Trimming took off 5 bases at V and 3 bases at J, with 19 bases between the two ends. CDR3 length: 16 amino acids. Germline V gives CDR1 LNHDA, CDR2 SQIVND (reference sequence). The chain's CDR3 is CASSVQTGLGYYGYTF. As DNA, the CDR3 is TGTGCCAGTAGTGTCCAAACAGGGCTCGGGTACTATGGCTACACCTTC.

The chain employs TRBV6-1 and TRBJ1-2; unclear D gene. The germline gives CDR1 MNHNS, CDR2 SASEGT. The CDR3 is 16 residues long. V lost 6 bases and J lost 4, with 21 bases in between. This CDR3 reads CASSHNSLGVAYGYTF. In DNA, the CDR3 is TGTGCCAGCAGCCATAATAGTCTCGGAGTCGCCTATGGCTACACCTTC.

This clonotype was observed a few times. The chain combines TRBV6-5 with TRBJ2-7; 15 bases are a match to TRBD2. V shed 8 bases and J 2 bases; nucleotides not matched to a gene: 10. Looked up from germline, CDR1 is MNHEY and CDR2 is SVGAGI. There are 17 residues in the CDR3. The CDR3 region is CASGSGTSGRSPYEQYF. CDR3 sequence (DNA): TGTGCCAGCGGATCCGGGACTAGCGGGAGGTCGCCCTACGAGCAGTACTTC.

This clonotype came up a few times. J is TRBJ2-1 and V is TRBV7-2, with 9 nucleotides matching TRBD2. V was clipped by 4 bases and J by 4 bases; unmatched bases: 8. Germline assignment: CDR1 SGHTA and CDR2 FQGNSA. CDR3 length: 16 amino acids. The CDR3 DNA is TGTGCCAGCAGCTCTCACAGCGGGAGGAAATACAATGAGCAGTTCTTC. Translating it yields CASSSHSGRKYNEQFF.

The V call is TRBV4-1, the J call TRBJ1-4, with D maybe TRBD1 (6 bases). Trimming left V 0 bases short and J 5 bases short, with 10 bases between. Germline V lookup: CDR1 MGHRA, CDR2 YSYEKL. This CDR3 is built from 15 residues. Written as DNA, the CDR3 is TGCGCCAGCAGCCAAGACGGAACAGGGAATGAAAAACTGTTTTTT. Amino acid sequence: CASSQDGTGNEKLFF.

This chain joins TRBV5-8 and TRBJ2-6; 8 positions match TRBD1. The V and J ends lost 0 bases and 0 bases, in that order; junction bases with no gene match: 8. This CDR3 comprises 19 residues. The V gene's germline CDR1 is SGHTS and CDR2 YDEGEE. The CDR3 DNA reads TGTGCCAGCAGCTTGGGCGGGGACAGGAGCCACTCTGGGGCCAACGTCCTGACTTTC. It yields the protein CASSLGGDRSHSGANVLTF.

In the case of this clonotype: One junction end disagrees with the germline gene, perhaps due to a read error. CDR3 sequence (DNA): TGTACCAGCAGCTTGGCGGGACGGGAGGACACTGAAGCTTTCTTT. Translated: CTSSLAGREDTEAFF. The chain is built from TRBV5-5 and TRBJ1-1; D possibly corresponds to TRBD1 (5 bases). The germline V gene has CDR1 SGHKS and CDR2 YYEKEE (reference sequence). This CDR3 is 15 amino acids long.

This clonotype has at least ten counts. V is TRBV11-2 and J is TRBJ2-1; D ambiguous. The V and J ends lost 3 bases and 4 bases respectively, with 7 bases between them. The CDR3 sequence is 13 residues long. CDR1 SGHAT and CDR2 FQNNGV come from the germline V gene. The CDR3 loop reads CASSLSRYNEQFF. The CDR3 DNA is TGTGCCAGCAGCTTGTCCAGGTACAATGAGCAGTTCTTC.

This chain uses TRBV7-2 with TRBJ2-1; possible D gene TRBD2, 5 bases. V was pared by 0 bases and J by 7 bases, with 10 bases between. The CDR3 is 14 amino acids. The germline CDR1 and CDR2 sequences are SGHTA and FQGNSA. CDR3 bases: TGTGCCAGCAGCTTAGCGGCTAGCAGTAATGAGCAGTTCTTC. It encodes CASSLAASSNEQFF.

This chain connects TRBV10-3 to TRBJ1-1, with 7 nucleotides matching TRBD1. The V gene's germline CDR1 is ENHRY and CDR2 SYGVKD. This CDR3 has 14 amino acids. The junction had 1 base not matched to a gene; V was cut back by 3 bases and J by 0 bases. Here the CDR3 reads CAISEQGMNTEAFF. For the CDR3, the DNA is TGTGCCATCAGTGAACAGGGGATGAACACTGAAGCTTTCTTT.

In its sample, this clonotype was seen a few times. This chain joins TRBV7-9 and TRBJ2-4, with 7 bases lining up with TRBD1. The CDR3 runs 16 residues. V lost 5 bases and J lost 3; bases outside the gene matches: 10. Germline CDR1 SEHNR, CDR2 FQNEAQ (reference sequence). The CDR3: CASSDSPTGNKNIQYF. The CDR3 DNA is TGTGCCAGCAGCGACTCTCCGACAGGGAACAAAAACATTCAGTACTTC.

Concerning this clonotype: Likely a read error: the CDR3 ends without its conserved phenylalanine or tryptophan. The J gene is TRBJ2-5, the V gene TRBV7-8; TRBD2 matches 8 bases. Germline assignment: CDR1 SGHVS and CDR2 FQNEAQ. Germline trimming cut 5 bases from V and 5 bases from J; bases unmatched to any gene: 4. There are 13 residues in the CDR3. CDR3 nucleotide sequence: TGTGCCAGCAGCGCGCGCGGGGGGGAGACCCAGTACTAC. It encodes CASSARGGETQYY.

The chain recombines TRBV7-2 with TRBJ2-7; 16 positions match TRBD2. The germline V gene has CDR1 SGHTA and CDR2 FQGNSA. J gave up 12 bases and V 5 bases, and 16 bases lay outside the gene matches. This CDR3 is built from 17 residues. CDR3 protein: CASSREIPGLAGGPRYF. CDR3 coding DNA: TGTGCCAGCAGCCGTGAAATTCCGGGACTAGCGGGAGGGCCTAGGTACTTC.

The chain carries TRBV12-5 and TRBJ2-1; tentatively, D is TRBD1 (6 bases). CDR3 size: 14 residues. V was pared by 3 bases and J by 9 bases, with 15 bases between. Germline V gives CDR1 LGHNT, CDR2 FRNRAP. CDR3 DNA sequence: TGTGCTAGTGGTTTAGCTGGGGGCCCGGGTGAGCAGTTCTTC. Residues: CASGLAGGPGEQFF.

The chain employs TRBV7-4 and TRBJ1-2; possibly TRBD1 for D (5 bases). Germline V gene sequence: CDR1 SGHVT, CDR2 SQSDAQ. The CDR3 runs 15 residues. Trimming pared 3 bases from V and 0 bases from J, leaving 11 bases between. CDR3 protein: CASSLGTVTNYGYTF. DNA for the CDR3: TGTGCCAGCAGCTTGGGGACGGTGACTAACTATGGCTACACCTTC.

The chain employs TRBV6-5 and TRBJ1-2, with no clear D. V lost 5 bases and J lost 7, with 17 bases in between. CDR1 is MNHEY and CDR2 is SVGAGI in the germline V gene. The CDR3 totals 14 residues. The CDR3 sequence: CASSRLGGERGYTF. The CDR3 nucleotides read TGTGCCAGCAGTCGTCTAGGTGGGGAGCGTGGCTACACCTTC.

This clonotype was seen many times. V gene TRBV19 combines with J gene TRBJ1-2, with D unresolved. The CDR3 is 14 residues long. Germline CDR1 reads LNHDA; CDR2 reads SQIVND (reference sequence). V was trimmed by 8 bases and J by 2 bases, leaving 15 bases between them. This CDR3 is CASRPDPGNYGYTF. Written as DNA, the CDR3 is TGTGCCAGTCGACCCGACCCGGGGAACTATGGCTACACCTTC.

This clonotype showed up many times. The genes are TRBV7-9 and TRBJ2-5; 7 nucleotides align to TRBD2. Germline V gene lookup returns CDR1 SEHNR and CDR2 FQNEAQ (reference sequence). This CDR3 region has 14 residues. V dropped 4 bases and J dropped 5; count of bases not matched to a gene: 7. The CDR3 spells CASSSSGGGETQYF. The DNA for the CDR3 is TGTGCCAGCAGCTCTAGCGGTGGTGGGGAGACCCAGTACTTC.